The 23 T cell receptor beta chains in this list originate from one sample, sequenced in a study of cytomegalovirus exposure and HLA in healthy donors. A multiplex PCR was run with 60 Vbeta primers and 13 Jbeta primers. Here immunoSEQ multiplex PCR was the method, and the copy in TCRdb shows in-frame clones only, minus some. The sample has around 150,000 clones, roughly 77% seen once. Material: PBMCs. Receptor source: a human donor in good health.

The chain combines TRBV29-1 with TRBJ1-2; TRBD1 matches at 9 bases. The V segment lost 6 bases and the J segment 8 bases; nucleotides outside the gene matches: 7. The CDR3 loop spans 12 amino acids. Germline assignment: CDR1 SQVTM and CDR2 ANQGSEA. The DNA for the CDR3 is TGCAGCGTCAAACAGGGGGCGAGCGGCTACACCTTC. Its translation is CSVKQGASGYTF. Full variable domain (missing parts from reference TRBV29-1 and TRBJ1-2): SAVISQKPSRDICQRGTSLTIQCQVDSQVTMMFWYRQQPGQSLTLIATANQGSEATYESGFVIDKFPISRPNLTFSTLTVSNMSPEDSSIYLCSVKQGASGYTFGSGTRLTVV.

In the case of this clone: This is likely a read error, given that the CDR3 carries no conserved phenylalanine or tryptophan at its end. The limits of the CDR3 on the DNA are not certain, so only TCRdb's listed CDR3 is given. V is TRBV5-3 and J is TRBJ1-3. TRBV5-3 is flagged as an ORF with uncertain function. The CDR3 comprises 12 residues, both ends counted. CDR3 region: CARSPPGGGQII.

This chain uses TRBV4-1 with TRBJ1-3; D gene ambiguous. Trimming removed 0 bases from V and 0 bases from J, with 9 bases in between. The CDR3 is made up of 16 amino acids. Looked up from germline, CDR1 is MGHRA and CDR2 is YSYEKL. The CDR3 protein is CASSQERLASGNTIYF. CDR3 nucleotide sequence: TGCGCCAGCAGCCAAGAACGCTTGGCCTCTGGAAACACCATATATTTT.

This clone came up a few times. The chain employs TRBV6-5 and TRBJ1-2; maybe TRBD1 (6 bases). From germline, CDR1 is MNHEY and CDR2 SVGAGI. The CDR3 spans 13 residues. The V end lost 8 bases, the J end lost 6 bases, and 16 bases lay between the germline ends. The CDR3 reads CASYIRGGNGYTF. The CDR3 DNA reads TGTGCCAGCTACATCAGGGGAGGGAATGGCTACACCTTC.

The sample holds a few counts of this clone. The chain carries TRBV7-3 and TRBJ2-1; 10 bases map to TRBD2. In germline, CDR1 is SGHTA, CDR2 FQGTGA. Germline trimming cut 5 bases from V and 3 bases from J; bases unmatched to any gene: 4. The CDR3 sequence is 15 residues long. The CDR3 loop reads CASSPSGGDYNEQFF. The DNA for the CDR3 is TGTGCCAGCAGCCCCAGCGGGGGGGACTACAATGAGCAGTTCTTC.

The chain couples TRBV15 to TRBJ2-1, with TRBD2 matching 9 bases. Per the germline V gene, CDR1 is LNHNV and CDR2 is YYDKDF (reference sequence). V shed 2 bases and J 4 bases; nucleotides not matched to a gene: 6. This CDR3 contains 16 residues. The CDR3 sequence: CATSRSGLALYNEQFF. In DNA, the CDR3 is TGTGCCACCAGCAGAAGTGGACTAGCGCTTTACAATGAGCAGTTCTTC.

The chain couples TRBV4-1 to TRBJ2-6; maybe TRBD1 (5 bases). Trimming removed 0 bases at V and 0 bases at J, with 9 bases between. The germline V gene encodes CDR1 MGHRA and CDR2 YSYEKL. The CDR3 consists of 17 residues. This CDR3 reads CASSQEQASSGANVLTF. The CDR3 region has the DNA TGCGCCAGCAGCCAAGAACAGGCTAGCTCTGGGGCCAACGTCCTGACTTTC.

This clone was observed once. The chain is built from TRBV2 and TRBJ2-7; TRBD2 agrees at 8 bases. With V trimmed by 8 bases and J by 4 bases, 4 bases remained unmatched. CDR1 and CDR2 (germline): SNHLY, FYNNEI. The CDR3 loop spans 12 amino acids. The CDR3 sequence is CASQAGEYEQYF. CDR3 in DNA: TGTGCCAGCCAAGCGGGAGAATACGAGCAGTACTTC.

This clone was observed a few times. The CDR3 spells CASSYQTGVGETQYF. CDR3 in DNA: TGTGCCAGCAGTTACCAGACAGGGGTTGGGGAGACCCAGTACTTC. The rearrangement links TRBV6-5 to TRBJ2-5, with 8 nucleotides matching TRBD1. The V gene's germline CDR1 is MNHEY and CDR2 SVGAGI. Trimming cost V 2 bases and J 5 bases; bases outside gene matches: 7. The CDR3 runs to 15 residues.

The V gene is TRBV7-2, the J gene TRBJ1-2; a weak D match, TRBD1 (5 bases). Trimming cost V 0 bases and J 8 bases, with 10 bases left between them. Germline CDR1 SGHTA, CDR2 FQGNSA. This CDR3 is built from 13 residues. CDR3 DNA: TGTGCCAGCAGCTTAGCGCGGGGGAGAGGCTACACCTTC. Translating gives CASSLARGRGYTF.

The chain employs TRBV4-2 and TRBJ1-2, with D perhaps matching TRBD1 (5 bases). Germline lookup yields CDR1 LGHNA and CDR2 YNFKEQ. V lost 5 bases and J lost 2, with 15 bases in between. This CDR3 has 15 amino acids. The CDR3 DNA follows: TGTGCCAGCAGCAACCTGCCAGGGTCGAACTATGGCTACACCTTC. It encodes CASSNLPGSNYGYTF.

The chain has TRBV7-6 and TRBJ2-1, with a weak D call TRBD1 (6 bases). V lost 4 bases and J lost 0, with 13 bases in between. Germline loops: CDR1 SGHVS, CDR2 FNYEAQ. There are 16 residues in the CDR3. The CDR3 DNA reads TGTGCCAGCAGCTCAGACAGGCAGAGCTCCTACAATGAGCAGTTCTTC. Its translation is CASSSDRQSSYNEQFF.

The rearrangement links TRBV5-6 to TRBJ2-2; D possibly corresponds to TRBD1 (6 bases). CDR1 is SGHDT, CDR2 YYEEEE, per germline. This CDR3 has 16 amino acids. Trimming took off 0 bases at V and 3 bases at J, with 12 bases between the two ends. The CDR3 loop reads CASSLELQGYTGELFF. The DNA for the CDR3 is TGTGCCAGCAGCTTGGAGCTTCAGGGGTACACCGGGGAGCTGTTTTTT.

The chain links TRBV9 to TRBJ2-3, with 9 bases lining up with TRBD2. The germline V gene has CDR1 SGDLS and CDR2 YYNGEE. The junction had 7 bases not matched to a gene; V was cut back by 4 bases and J by 4 bases. The CDR3 is 15 residues long. The CDR3 DNA is TGTGCCAGCAGCCCCGCTAGCGGGGTATCAGATACGCAGTATTTT. This gives the protein CASSPASGVSDTQYF.

This chain links TRBV28 with TRBJ2-5, with D perhaps matching TRBD2 (5 bases). This CDR3 comprises 16 residues. V gave up 5 bases and J gave up 5 bases, with 21 bases separating them. Germline V lookup: CDR1 MDHEN, CDR2 SYDVKM. CDR3 in amino acids: CASSPTGVGSRETQYF. CDR3 nucleotide sequence: TGTGCCAGCAGTCCGACCGGGGTCGGTAGCCGGGAGACCCAGTACTTC.

This chain joins TRBV5-6 and TRBJ2-7; D gene unclear. The CDR3 sequence is 15 residues long. V was cut by 0 bases and J by 0 bases, with 10 bases left in between. Germline values: CDR1 SGHDT, CDR2 YYEEEE. The CDR3 sequence is CASSLANSDSYEQYF. CDR3 in DNA: TGTGCCAGCAGCTTGGCCAACAGTGACTCCTACGAGCAGTACTTC.

The rearrangement joins TRBV9 to TRBJ2-5, with D maybe TRBD1 (5 bases). Matching the DNA end better, TRBJ2-7 makes the J call doubtful. Germline assignment: CDR1 SGDLS and CDR2 YYNGEE. The CDR3 extends over 14 amino acids. The CDR3 sequence is CASSVDGASYEQYF. The CDR3 DNA is TGTGCCAGCAGCGTAGATGGGGCATCCTACGAGCAGTACTTC.

The rearrangement uses TRBV27 and TRBJ1-2; D gene unclear. Per germline, CDR1 MNHEY and CDR2 SMNVEV (reference sequence). V shed 3 bases and J shed 1 base, with 15 bases lying between them. CDR3 length: 16 residues. The CDR3 sequence is CASSFNNPRGNYGYTF. Here the CDR3 DNA reads TGTGCCAGCAGTTTTAACAACCCGAGAGGTAACTATGGCTACACCTTC.

A few counts support this clone. J is TRBJ1-4 and V is TRBV5-5; the match to TRBD1 covers 9 bases. V lost 4 bases, J lost 8 bases, and 3 bases stayed unmatched. The length of the CDR3 is 13 residues. Germline V gene lookup returns CDR1 SGHKS and CDR2 YYEKEE (reference sequence). The CDR3 DNA reads as TGTGCCAGCAGCGGGACAGGGCGAGAAAAACTGTTTTTT. The encoded protein is CASSGTGREKLFF.

This chain connects TRBV5-6 to TRBJ2-4; 7 nucleotides align to TRBD2. CDR1 and CDR2 (germline): SGHDT, YYEEEE. The CDR3 sequence is 15 residues long. V was clipped by 4 bases and J by 6 bases; unmatched bases: 10. CDR3 region: CASSGWGGMGNIQYF. The CDR3 DNA reads TGTGCCAGCAGCGGGTGGGGAGGGATGGGAAACATTCAGTACTTC.

V is TRBV28 and J is TRBJ2-2; perhaps TRBD1 as D (6 bases). V gave up 2 bases and J gave up 2 bases, with 15 bases separating them. The CDR3 contains 17 residues. The germline CDR1 and CDR2 sequences are MDHEN and SYDVKM. CDR3 coding DNA: TGTGCCAGCAGTTTACAGGTGGGACAACTAAACACCGGGGAGCTGTTTTTT. It is translated as CASSLQVGQLNTGELFF. Full variable domain (outside the CDR3, taken from reference TRBV28 and TRBJ2-2): DVKVTQSSRYLVKRTGEKVFLECVQDMDHENMFWYRQDPGLGLRLIYFSYDVKMKEKGDIPEGYSVSREKKERFSLILESASTNQTSMYLCASSLQVGQLNTGELFFGEGSRLTVL.

The chain combines TRBV5-6 with TRBJ2-2, with a weak D call TRBD2 (6 bases). Trimming removed 3 bases from V and 0 bases from J, with 15 bases in between. This CDR3 region has 17 residues. Germline-derived CDR1 and CDR2 are SGHDT and YYEEEE. The CDR3 loop reads CASSWRGLRANTGELFF. CDR3 bases: TGTGCCAGCAGCTGGCGGGGCCTCCGGGCGAACACCGGGGAGCTGTTTTTT.

The V and J genes are TRBV11-2 and TRBJ2-7, with D possibly matching TRBD2 (6 bases). The CDR3 sequence is 13 residues long. The germline V and J ends were trimmed by 3 bases and 1 base, with 7 bases remaining between them. Germline CDR1 SGHAT, CDR2 FQNNGV. As DNA, the CDR3 is TGTGCCAGCAGCTTGGGGGGTTCCTACGAGCAGTACTTC. Translation gives CASSLGGSYEQYF.